This T cell receptor (beta chain) was sequenced in a study of blood T cell repertoires in COVID-19. Study-wide background: The cDNA or gDNA used as material had been derived from T cells, B-cell-depleted T cells, or PBMCs.

The protocol was immunoSEQ multiplex PCR, while the TCRdb copy is restricted to in-frame clones and leaves out a portion. The sample carries some 120,000 clones, 87% recorded once. This clone was counted a few times. CDR3 length equals 13 residues. Trimming pared 6 bases from V and 2 bases from J, leaving 7 bases between. Looked up from germline, CDR1 is MNHEY and CDR2 is SVGAGI. The chain couples TRBV6-5 to TRBJ1-4; D is uncertain. Sequencing input: peripheral blood. This receptor was obtained from a woman in her sixties with acute or convalescent COVID-19. In DNA, the CDR3 is TGTGCCAGCAGGGCCGGGACTAATGAAAAACTGTTTTTT. This sequence encodes CASRAGTNEKLFF.